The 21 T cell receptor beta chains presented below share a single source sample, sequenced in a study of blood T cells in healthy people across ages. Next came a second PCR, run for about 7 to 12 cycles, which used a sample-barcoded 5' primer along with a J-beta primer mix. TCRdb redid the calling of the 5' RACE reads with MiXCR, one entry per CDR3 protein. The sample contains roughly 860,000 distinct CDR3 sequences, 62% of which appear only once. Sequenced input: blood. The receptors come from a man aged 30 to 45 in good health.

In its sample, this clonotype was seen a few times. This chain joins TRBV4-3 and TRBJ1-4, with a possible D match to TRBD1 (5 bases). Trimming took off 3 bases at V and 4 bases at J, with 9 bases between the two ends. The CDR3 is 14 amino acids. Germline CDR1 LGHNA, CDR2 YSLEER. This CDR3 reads CASSQTDLNEKLFF. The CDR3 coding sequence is TGCGCCAGCAGCCAGACAGACCTTAATGAAAAACTGTTTTTT.

The CDR3 nucleotides read TGTGCCAGCAGCGTAGATCCTAGTTCCTACGAGCAGTACTTC. Protein product: CASSVDPSSYEQYF. The V and J genes are TRBV9 and TRBJ2-4; the D is unclear. The J call may not be correct, given that the DNA end is closer to TRBJ2-7. The CDR3 runs 14 residues. Germline CDR1 is SGDLS and CDR2 is YYNGEE.

CDR3 protein: CASSSKGTGENEQFF. The CDR3 DNA sequence: TGTGCCAGCAGTTCCAAGGGGACAGGGGAGAATGAGCAGTTCTTC. This chain connects TRBV28 to TRBJ2-1; 10 positions agree with TRBD1. The CDR3 is 15 residues long. Germline CDR1 MDHEN, CDR2 SYDVKM. The junction had 7 bases not matched to a gene; V was cut back by 4 bases and J by 7 bases.

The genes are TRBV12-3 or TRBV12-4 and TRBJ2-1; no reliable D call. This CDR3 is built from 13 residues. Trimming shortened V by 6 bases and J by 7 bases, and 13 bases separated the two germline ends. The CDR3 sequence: CASRQRNLNEQFF. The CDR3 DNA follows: TGTGCCAGCAGGCAACGTAACTTAAATGAGCAGTTCTTC.

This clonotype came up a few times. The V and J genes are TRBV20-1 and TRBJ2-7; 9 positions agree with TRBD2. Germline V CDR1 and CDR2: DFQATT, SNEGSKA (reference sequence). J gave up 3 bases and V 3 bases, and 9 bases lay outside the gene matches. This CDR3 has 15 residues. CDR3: CSARARLAAVYEQYF. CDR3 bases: TGCAGTGCTAGGGCCCGACTAGCGGCTGTCTACGAGCAGTACTTC.

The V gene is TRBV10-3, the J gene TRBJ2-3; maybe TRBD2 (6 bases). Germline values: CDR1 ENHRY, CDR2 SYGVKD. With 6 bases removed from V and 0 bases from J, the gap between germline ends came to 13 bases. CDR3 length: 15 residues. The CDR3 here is CAIRAAGDSTDTQYF. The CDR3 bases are TGTGCCATCAGAGCAGCGGGTGATAGCACAGATACGCAGTATTTT.

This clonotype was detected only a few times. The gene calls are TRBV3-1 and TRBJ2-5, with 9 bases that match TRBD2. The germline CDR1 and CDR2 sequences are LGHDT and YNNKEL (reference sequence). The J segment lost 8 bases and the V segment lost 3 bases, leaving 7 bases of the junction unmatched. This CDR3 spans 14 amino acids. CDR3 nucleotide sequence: TGTGCCAGCAGCCACGGGACTAGCCGGAGCACCCAGTACTTC. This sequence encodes CASSHGTSRSTQYF.

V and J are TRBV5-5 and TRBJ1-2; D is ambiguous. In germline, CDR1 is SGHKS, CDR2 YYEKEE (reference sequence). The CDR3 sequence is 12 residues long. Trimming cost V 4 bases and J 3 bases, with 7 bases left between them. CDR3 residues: CASSPSYYGYTF. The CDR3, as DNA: TGTGCCAGCAGCCCGAGCTACTATGGCTACACCTTC.

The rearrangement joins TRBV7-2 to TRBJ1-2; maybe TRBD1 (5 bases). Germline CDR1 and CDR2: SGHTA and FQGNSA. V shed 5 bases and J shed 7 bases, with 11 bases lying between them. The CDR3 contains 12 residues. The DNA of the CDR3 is TGTGCCAGCAGCCAGGGATTTGCTGGCTACACCTTC. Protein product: CASSQGFAGYTF.

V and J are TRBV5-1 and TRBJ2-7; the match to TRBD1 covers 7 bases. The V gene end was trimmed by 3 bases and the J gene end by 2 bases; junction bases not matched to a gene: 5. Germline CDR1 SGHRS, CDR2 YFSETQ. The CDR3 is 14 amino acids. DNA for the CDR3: TGCGCCAGCAGCTCGGGACAGATAACCTACGAGCAGTACTTC. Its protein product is CASSSGQITYEQYF.

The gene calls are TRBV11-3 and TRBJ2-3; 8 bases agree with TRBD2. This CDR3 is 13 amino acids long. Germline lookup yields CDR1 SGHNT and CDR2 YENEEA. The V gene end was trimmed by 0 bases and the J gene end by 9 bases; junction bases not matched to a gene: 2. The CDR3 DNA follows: TGTGCCAGCAGCTTAGATCCGGGGGGGACGCAGTATTTT. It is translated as CASSLDPGGTQYF.

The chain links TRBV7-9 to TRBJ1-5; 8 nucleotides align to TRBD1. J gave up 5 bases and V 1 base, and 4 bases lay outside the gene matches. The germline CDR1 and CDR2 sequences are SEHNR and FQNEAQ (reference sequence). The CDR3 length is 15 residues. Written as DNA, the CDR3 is TGTGCCAGCAGCTTAGGGACAGGGCAAGATCAGCCCCAGCATTTT. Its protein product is CASSLGTGQDQPQHF.

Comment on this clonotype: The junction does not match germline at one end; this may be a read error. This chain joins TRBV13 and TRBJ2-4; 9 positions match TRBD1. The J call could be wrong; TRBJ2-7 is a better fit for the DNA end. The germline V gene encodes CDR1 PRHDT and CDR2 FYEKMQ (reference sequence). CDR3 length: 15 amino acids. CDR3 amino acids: CPSSTRTGVDYEQYF. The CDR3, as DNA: TGTCCCAGCAGCACCCGGACAGGGGTGGACTACGAGCAGTACTTC.

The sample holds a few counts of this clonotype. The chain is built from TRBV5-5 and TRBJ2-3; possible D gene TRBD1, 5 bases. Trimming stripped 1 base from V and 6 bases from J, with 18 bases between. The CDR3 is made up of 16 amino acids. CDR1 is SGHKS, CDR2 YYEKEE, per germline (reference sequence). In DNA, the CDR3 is TGTGCCAGCAGCTTGCTCAGTGGACATGATTCGGATACGCAGTATTTT. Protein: CASSLLSGHDSDTQYF. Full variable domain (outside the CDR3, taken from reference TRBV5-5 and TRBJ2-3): DAGVTQSPTHLIKTRGQQVTLRCSPISGHKSVSWYQQVLGQGPQFIFQYYEKEERGRGNFPDRFSARQFPNYSSELNVNALLLGDSALYLCASSLLSGHDSDTQYFGPGTRLTVL.

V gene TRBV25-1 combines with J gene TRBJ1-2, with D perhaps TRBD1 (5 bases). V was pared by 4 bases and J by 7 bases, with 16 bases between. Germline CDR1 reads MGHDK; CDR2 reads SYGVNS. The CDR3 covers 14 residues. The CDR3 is CASSVNTRGGGYTF. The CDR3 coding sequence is TGTGCCAGCAGTGTGAATACGAGGGGCGGTGGCTACACCTTC.

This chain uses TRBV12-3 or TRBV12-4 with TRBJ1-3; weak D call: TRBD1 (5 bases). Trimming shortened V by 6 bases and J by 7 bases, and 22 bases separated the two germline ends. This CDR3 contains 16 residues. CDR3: CASSLPKGSEVNTIYF. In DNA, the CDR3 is TGTGCCAGCAGCCTCCCAAAGGGGAGTGAGGTGAACACCATATATTTT.

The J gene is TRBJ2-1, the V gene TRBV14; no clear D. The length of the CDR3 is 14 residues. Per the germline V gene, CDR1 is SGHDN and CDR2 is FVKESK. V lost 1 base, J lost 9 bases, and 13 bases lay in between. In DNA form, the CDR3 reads TGTGCCAGCAGCCAAGTAAGGTCAGCCAGTGAGCAGTTCTTC. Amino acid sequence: CASSQVRSASEQFF.

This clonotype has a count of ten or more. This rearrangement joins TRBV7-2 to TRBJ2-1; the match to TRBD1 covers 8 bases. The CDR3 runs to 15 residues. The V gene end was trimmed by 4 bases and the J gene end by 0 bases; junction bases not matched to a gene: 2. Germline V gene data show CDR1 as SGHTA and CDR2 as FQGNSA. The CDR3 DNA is TGTGCCAGCAGCTGGACAGGGAGCTCCTACAATGAGCAGTTCTTC. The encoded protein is CASSWTGSSYNEQFF.

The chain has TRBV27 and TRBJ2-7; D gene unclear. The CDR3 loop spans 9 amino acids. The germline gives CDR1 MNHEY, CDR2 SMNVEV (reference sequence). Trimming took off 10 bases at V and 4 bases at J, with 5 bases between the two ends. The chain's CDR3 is CAIAYEQYF. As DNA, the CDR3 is TGTGCCATCGCTTACGAGCAGTACTTC.

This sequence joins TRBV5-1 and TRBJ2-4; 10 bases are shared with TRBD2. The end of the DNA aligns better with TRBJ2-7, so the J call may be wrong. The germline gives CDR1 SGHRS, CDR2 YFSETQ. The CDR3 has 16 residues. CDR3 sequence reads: CASSLILAGARYEQYF. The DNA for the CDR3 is TGCGCCAGCAGCTTGATTCTAGCGGGGGCACGCTACGAGCAGTACTTC.

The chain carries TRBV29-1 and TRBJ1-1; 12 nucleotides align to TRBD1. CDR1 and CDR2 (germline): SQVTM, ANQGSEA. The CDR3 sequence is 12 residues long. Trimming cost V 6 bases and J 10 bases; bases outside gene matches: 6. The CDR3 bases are TGCAGCGTCGGGGACAGGGGGCTGGGAGCTTTCTTT. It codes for CSVGDRGLGAFF.